Below are 12 T cell receptor beta chains sequenced from a single sample in a study of control samples from healthy donors and cancer patients (dated by TCRdb to the early 2020s). The receptor library was made with the immunoSEQ multiplex PCR assay. In its TCRdb copy, this immuneACCESS table keeps in-frame sequences only and misses some clones. Where compared with another copy, unresolved V genes explain less than half of these, and the others have no known cause. This sample has about 180,000 clones in its table, and more than 80% of those were observed once. 1.4% of the sample lies in the top ten. The specimen was blood. The source is a man younger than 45 in good health.

The J gene is TRBJ1-1, the V gene TRBV5-1, with TRBD1 matching 11 bases. Germline lookup yields CDR1 SGHRS and CDR2 YFSETQ. The V and J ends lost 3 bases and 7 bases, in that order; junction bases with no gene match: 11. This CDR3 has 16 residues. CDR3 region: CASSWDRGATIGEAFF. The CDR3 DNA reads as TGCGCCAGCAGCTGGGACAGGGGGGCCACCATCGGTGAAGCTTTCTTT.

The chain recombines TRBV12-3 or TRBV12-4 with TRBJ1-1; a possible D gene is TRBD1 (6 bases). This CDR3 comprises 12 residues. Trimming shortened V by 8 bases and J by 7 bases, and 14 bases separated the two germline ends. CDR3 nucleotides: TGTGCCAGCGGGGTCAGGGGTGGTGAAGCTTTCTTT. Amino acid sequence: CASGVRGGEAFF.

This clone was seen just once. The genes are TRBV5-6 and TRBJ1-2; the D gene is possibly TRBD1 (5 bases). The CDR3 covers 12 residues. The V gene's germline CDR1 is SGHDT and CDR2 YYEEEE. Trimming cost V 4 bases and J 7 bases, with 11 bases left between them. CDR3 residues: CASSQGRFGYTF. The CDR3 DNA sequence: TGTGCCAGCAGCCAGGGTCGTTTTGGCTACACCTTC.

The rearrangement uses TRBV5-6 and TRBJ2-2, with 7 bases aligning to TRBD1. The CDR3 runs to 15 residues. The germline gives CDR1 SGHDT, CDR2 YYEEEE. V dropped 4 bases and J dropped 6; count of bases not matched to a gene: 9. The CDR3 coding sequence is TGTGCCAGCAGCACCAGACAGGGCTGGGCCGGGGAGCTGTTTTTT. Translation: CASSTRQGWAGELFF.

The rearrangement joins TRBV12-3 or TRBV12-4 to TRBJ1-4; D perhaps matches TRBD1 (6 bases). The CDR3 has 13 amino acids. Trimming took off 6 bases at V and 4 bases at J, with 9 bases between the two ends. CDR3 nucleotides: TGTGCCAGCAGAGGGGGGAATAATGAAAAACTGTTTTTT. It specifies CASRGGNNEKLFF.

V usage is TRBV5-1 and J usage is TRBJ1-1; D is perhaps TRBD1 (5 bases). This CDR3 is 13 amino acids long. Germline values: CDR1 SGHRS, CDR2 YFSETQ. Trimming removed 5 bases at V and 4 bases at J, with 12 bases between. The CDR3 region has the DNA TGCGCCAGCAGACAGGTTTCTGGCACTGAAGCTTTCTTT. Translating it yields CASRQVSGTEAFF.

This clone came up a few times. The chain carries TRBV28 and TRBJ1-1; D perhaps matches TRBD1 (5 bases). The CDR3 covers 14 residues. The germline V gene encodes CDR1 MDHEN and CDR2 SYDVKM. The V gene lost 6 bases and the J gene lost 1 base, with 12 bases spanning the gap. The CDR3 reads CASRLTGANTEAFF. CDR3 bases: TGTGCCAGCAGACTCACAGGTGCGAACACTGAAGCTTTCTTT.

The chain carries TRBV6-6 and TRBJ2-7; the D call may be TRBD1 or TRBD2 (5 bases each). From germline, CDR1 is MNHNY and CDR2 SVGAGI (reference sequence). The CDR3 is made up of 14 amino acids. V lost 6 bases, J lost 6 bases, and 18 bases lay in between. The CDR3 DNA is TGTGCCAGCAGCCCAGGGCGGGCGGATCTCGAGCAGTACTTC. It encodes CASSPGRADLEQYF.

The chain uses TRBV18 and TRBJ1-3; the match to TRBD1 covers 9 bases. J was trimmed by 1 base and V by 5 bases; bases with no gene match: 3. The germline CDR1 and CDR2 sequences are KGHSH and LQKENI. The CDR3 runs to 15 residues. The CDR3 DNA follows: TGTGCCAGCTCATACGACAGGGGGTCTGGAAACACCATATATTTT. It is translated as CASSYDRGSGNTIYF.

CDR3 sequence reads: CASSQVPGAEAFF. For the CDR3, the DNA is TGTGCCAGCAGCCAAGTGCCAGGGGCTGAAGCTTTCTTT. The rearrangement uses TRBV4-2 and TRBJ1-1, with D perhaps matching TRBD1 (6 bases). The V and J ends lost 1 base and 6 bases respectively, with 9 bases between them. Germline V gene data show CDR1 as LGHNA and CDR2 as YNFKEQ. CDR3 length: 13 residues.

This clone was picked up a small number of times. V gene TRBV11-2 combines with J gene TRBJ1-3; no firm D call. The V end lost 4 bases, the J end lost 4 bases, and 11 bases lay between the germline ends. Germline CDR1 reads SGHAT; CDR2 reads FQNNGV. The length of the CDR3 is 14 residues. CDR3 in DNA: TGTGCCAGCAGCTACGGACCCGCCGGAAACACCATATATTTT. Its protein is CASSYGPAGNTIYF.

The chain carries TRBV30 and TRBJ2-1; D remains unclear. Germline V gene data show CDR1 as GTSNPN and CDR2 as SVGIG (reference sequence). This CDR3 region has 14 residues. The V gene lost 0 bases and the J gene lost 7 bases, with 13 bases spanning the gap. CDR3 region: CAWSVLRPSNEQFF. The CDR3 nucleotides are TGTGCCTGGAGTGTACTTCGACCCTCTAATGAGCAGTTCTTC.